This note documents a single T cell receptor (beta chain) sequence. This sample is part of a study of blood T cell repertoires in COVID-19. Profiling relied on immunoSEQ multiplex PCR, and the TCRdb table lists in-frame clones only, not all of them. In the table there are just over 300,000 clones, about nine tenths of which are singletons. The CDR3 sequence is 19 residues long. The gene calls are TRBV21-1 and TRBJ1-5; the table's D gene call, TRBD1, was not cross checked with the DNA. TRBV21-1 is a recognized pseudogene. The sequence was obtained from a man aged 30 to 45 who had recovered from COVID-19. The specimen sequenced was PBMCs or T cells enriched from blood (not recorded which). The CDR3 here is CASSTQSGQGACGNQPQHF. CDR3 in DNA: TGTGCCAGCAGCACCCAGTCGGGACAGGGGGCTTGTGGCAATCAGCCCCAGCATTTT.